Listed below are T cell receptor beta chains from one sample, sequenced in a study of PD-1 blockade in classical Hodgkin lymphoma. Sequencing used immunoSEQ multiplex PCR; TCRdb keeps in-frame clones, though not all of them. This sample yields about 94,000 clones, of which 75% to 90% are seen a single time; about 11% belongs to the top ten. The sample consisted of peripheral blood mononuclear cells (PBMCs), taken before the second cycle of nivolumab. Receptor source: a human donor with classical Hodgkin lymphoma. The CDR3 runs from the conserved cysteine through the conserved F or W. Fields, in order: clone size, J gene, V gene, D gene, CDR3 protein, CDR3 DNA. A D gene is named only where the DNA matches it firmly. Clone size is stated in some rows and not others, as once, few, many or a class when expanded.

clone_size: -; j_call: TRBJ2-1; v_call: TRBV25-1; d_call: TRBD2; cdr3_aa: CASSGGGSWEQFF; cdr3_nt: TGTGCCAGCAGTGGGGGCGGGAGTTGGGAGCAGTTCTTC
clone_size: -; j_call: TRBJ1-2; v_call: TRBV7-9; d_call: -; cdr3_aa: CASSLDLGTTGVGYTF; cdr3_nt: TGTGCCAGCAGCTTAGACCTAGGGACAACCGGGGTTGGCTACACCTTC
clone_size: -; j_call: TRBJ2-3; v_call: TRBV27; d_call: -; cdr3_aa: CASSLRGTDTQYF; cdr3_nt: TGTGCCAGCAGTTTACGAGGCACAGATACGCAGTATTTT
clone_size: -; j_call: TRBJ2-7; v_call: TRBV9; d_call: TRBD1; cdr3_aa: CASSRQGDMWEREQYF; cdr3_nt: TGTGCCAGCAGCCGACAGGGGGATATGTGGGAACGCGAGCAGTACTTC
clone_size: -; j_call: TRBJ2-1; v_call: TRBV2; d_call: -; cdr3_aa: CASSEGGFYNEQFF; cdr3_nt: TGTGCCAGCAGTGAAGGCGGTTTCTACAATGAGCAGTTCTTC
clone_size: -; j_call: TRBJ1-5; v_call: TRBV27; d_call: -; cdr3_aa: CASSRTGQPQHF; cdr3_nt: TGTGCCAGCAGTAGAACAGGGCAGCCCCAGCATTTT
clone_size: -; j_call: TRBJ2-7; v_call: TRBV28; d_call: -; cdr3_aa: CASSFGYEQYF; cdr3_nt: TGTGCCAGCAGTTTCGGCTACGAGCAGTACTTC
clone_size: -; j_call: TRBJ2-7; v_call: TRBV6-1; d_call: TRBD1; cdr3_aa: CASSTYGQGDYEQYF; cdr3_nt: TGTGCCAGCAGTACCTACGGACAGGGGGACTACGAGCAGTACTTC
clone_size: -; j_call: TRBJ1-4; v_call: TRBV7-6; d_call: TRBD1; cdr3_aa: CASSLALTGTGMRKLFF; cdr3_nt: TGTGCCAGCAGCTTAGCCCTCACCGGGACAGGGATGAGGAAACTGTTTTTT
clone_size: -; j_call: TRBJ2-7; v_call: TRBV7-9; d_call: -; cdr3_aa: CASSLDLWGDYEQYF; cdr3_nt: TGTGCCAGCAGCTTAGACTTATGGGGGGACTACGAGCAGTACTTC
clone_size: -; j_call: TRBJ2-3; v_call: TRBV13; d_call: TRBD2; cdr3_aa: CASSFSGLAGAVGTDTQYF; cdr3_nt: TGTGCCAGCAGCTTCTCCGGACTAGCGGGAGCGGTTGGGACAGATACGCAGTATTTT
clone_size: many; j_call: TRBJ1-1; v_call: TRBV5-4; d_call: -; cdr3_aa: CASSLDGREAFF; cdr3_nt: TGTGCCAGCAGCTTGGACGGGAGGGAAGCTTTCTTT
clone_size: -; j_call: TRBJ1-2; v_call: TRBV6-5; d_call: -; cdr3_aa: CASSYLRGADGYTF; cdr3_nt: TGTGCCAGCAGTTACTTAAGGGGGGCGGATGGCTACACCTTC
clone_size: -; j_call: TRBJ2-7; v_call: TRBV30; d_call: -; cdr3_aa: CAWNGGSYEQYF; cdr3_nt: TGTGCCTGGAATGGGGGCTCCTACGAGCAGTACTTC
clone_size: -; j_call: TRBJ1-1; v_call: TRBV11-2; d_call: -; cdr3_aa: CASNKVGGGRNTEAFF; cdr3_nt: TGTGCCAGCAATAAAGTGGGCGGAGGTCGAAACACTGAAGCTTTCTTT
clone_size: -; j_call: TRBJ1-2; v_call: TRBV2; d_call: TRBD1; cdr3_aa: CASSLDREDGYTF; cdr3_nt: TGTGCCAGCAGTTTGGACAGGGAGGATGGCTACACCTTC
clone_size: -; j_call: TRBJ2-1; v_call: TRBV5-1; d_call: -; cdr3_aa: CASSLLTPSSYNEQFF; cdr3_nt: TGCGCCAGCAGCCTACTAACACCCAGCTCCTACAATGAGCAGTTCTTC
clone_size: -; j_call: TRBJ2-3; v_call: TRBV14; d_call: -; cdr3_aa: CASSQGLTDTQYF; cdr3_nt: TGTGCCAGCAGCCAAGGGCTCACAGATACGCAGTATTTT
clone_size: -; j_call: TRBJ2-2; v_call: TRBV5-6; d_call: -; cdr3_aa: CASSLDHSPLESWTGELFF; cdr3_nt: TGTGCCAGCAGCTTGGATCACAGCCCACTCGAGAGTTGGACCGGGGAGCTGTTTTTT
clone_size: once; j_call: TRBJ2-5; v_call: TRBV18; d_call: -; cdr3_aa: CASSNSADTQETQYF; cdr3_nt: TGTGCCAGCTCTAACAGCGCGGACACCCAAGAGACCCAGTACTTC
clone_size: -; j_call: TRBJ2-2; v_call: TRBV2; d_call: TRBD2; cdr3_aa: CASSLPSGGTTGELFF; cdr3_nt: TGTGCCAGCAGCCTCCCTAGCGGGGGGACCACCGGGGAGCTGTTTTTT
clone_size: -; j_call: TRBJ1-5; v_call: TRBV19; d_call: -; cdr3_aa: CASSIRGVQPQHF; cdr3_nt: TGTGCCAGTAGTATAAGGGGGGTGCAGCCCCAGCATTTT
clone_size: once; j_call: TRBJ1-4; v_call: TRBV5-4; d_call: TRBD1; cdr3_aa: CASSLGDRPTNEKLFF; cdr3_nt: TGTGCCAGCAGCTTGGGGGACAGACCAACTAATGAAAAACTGTTTTTT
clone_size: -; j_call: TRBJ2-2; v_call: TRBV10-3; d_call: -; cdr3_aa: CAISDRNTGELFF; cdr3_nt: TGTGCCATCAGTGACAGAAACACCGGGGAGCTGTTTTTT
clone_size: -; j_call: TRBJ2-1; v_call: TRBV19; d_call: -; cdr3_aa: CASSKDSSYNEQFF; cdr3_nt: TGTGCCAGTAGTAAGGACAGCTCCTACAATGAGCAGTTCTTC
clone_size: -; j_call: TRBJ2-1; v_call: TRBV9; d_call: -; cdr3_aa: CASSVAYALYNEQFF; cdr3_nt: TGTGCCAGCAGCGTAGCTTACGCCCTCTACAATGAGCAGTTCTTC
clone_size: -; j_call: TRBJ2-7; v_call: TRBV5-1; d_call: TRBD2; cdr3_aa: CASGLAGGSYEQYF; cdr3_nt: TGCGCCAGCGGCTTAGCGGGAGGGTCCTACGAGCAGTACTTC
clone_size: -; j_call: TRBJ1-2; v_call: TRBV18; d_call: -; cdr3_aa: CASSPTGSRSYGYTF; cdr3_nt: TGTGCCAGCTCACCTACAGGCTCGCGGTCCTATGGCTACACCTTC
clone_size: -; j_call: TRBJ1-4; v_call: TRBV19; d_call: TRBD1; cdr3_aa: CASKTPGQGDEKLFF; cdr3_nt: TGTGCCAGTAAAACCCCGGGACAGGGGGATGAAAAACTGTTTTTT
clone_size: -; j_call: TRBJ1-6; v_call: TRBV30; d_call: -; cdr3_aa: CAWNLGQHNSPLHF; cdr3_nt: TGTGCCTGGAATCTGGGGCAGCATAATTCACCCCTCCACTTT
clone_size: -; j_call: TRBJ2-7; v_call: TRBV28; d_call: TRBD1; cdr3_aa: CASSTEQGVPYEQYF; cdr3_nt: TGTGCCAGCAGTACAGAACAGGGGGTCCCCTACGAGCAGTACTTC
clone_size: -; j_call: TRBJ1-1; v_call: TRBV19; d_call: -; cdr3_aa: CASSSAGSERNTEAFF; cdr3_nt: TGTGCCAGTAGTAGTGCAGGGAGTGAGAGGAACACTGAAGCTTTCTTT
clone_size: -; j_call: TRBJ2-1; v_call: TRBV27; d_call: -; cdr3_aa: CASSLDFYNEQFF; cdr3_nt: TGTGCCAGCAGCCTAGATTTCTACAATGAGCAGTTCTTC
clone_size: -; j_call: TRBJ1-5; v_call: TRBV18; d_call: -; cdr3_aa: CASSPGSQPQHF; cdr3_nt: TGTGCCAGCTCACCAGGGAGCCAGCCCCAGCATTTT
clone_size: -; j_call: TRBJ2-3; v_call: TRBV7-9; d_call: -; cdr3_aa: CASRGLADTQYF; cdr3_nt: TGTGCCAGCAGGGGTTTGGCAGATACGCAGTATTTT
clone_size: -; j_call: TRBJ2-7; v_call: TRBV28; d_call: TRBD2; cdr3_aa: CASSTSGYEQYF; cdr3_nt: TGTGCCAGCAGTACTAGCGGCTACGAGCAGTACTTC
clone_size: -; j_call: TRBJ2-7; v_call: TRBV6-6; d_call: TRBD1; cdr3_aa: CASSYPGTGVTYEQYF; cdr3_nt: TGTGCCAGCAGTTACCCAGGGACAGGGGTGACCTACGAGCAGTACTTC
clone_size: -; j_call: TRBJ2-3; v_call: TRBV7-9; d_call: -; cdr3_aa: CASSPWRGTDTQYF; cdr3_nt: TGTGCCAGCAGCCCCTGGAGGGGCACAGATACGCAGTATTTT
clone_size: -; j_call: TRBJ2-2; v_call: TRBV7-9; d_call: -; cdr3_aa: CASSFRGQGFGELFF; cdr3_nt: TGTGCCAGCAGCTTTCGCGGGCAGGGATTCGGGGAGCTGTTTTTT
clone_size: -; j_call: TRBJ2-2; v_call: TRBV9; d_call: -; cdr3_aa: CASSAQGGTGELFF; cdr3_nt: TGTGCCAGCAGCGCCCAGGGAGGCACCGGGGAGCTGTTTTTT
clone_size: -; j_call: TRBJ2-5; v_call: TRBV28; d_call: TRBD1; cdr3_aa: CASSPDRLETQYF; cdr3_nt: TGTGCCAGCAGCCCGGACAGGCTAGAGACCCAGTACTTC
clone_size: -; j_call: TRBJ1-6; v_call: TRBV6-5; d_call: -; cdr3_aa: CASSYSPLTAVPLHF; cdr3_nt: TGTGCCAGCAGTTACTCCCCTTTGACAGCCGTACCCCTCCACTTT